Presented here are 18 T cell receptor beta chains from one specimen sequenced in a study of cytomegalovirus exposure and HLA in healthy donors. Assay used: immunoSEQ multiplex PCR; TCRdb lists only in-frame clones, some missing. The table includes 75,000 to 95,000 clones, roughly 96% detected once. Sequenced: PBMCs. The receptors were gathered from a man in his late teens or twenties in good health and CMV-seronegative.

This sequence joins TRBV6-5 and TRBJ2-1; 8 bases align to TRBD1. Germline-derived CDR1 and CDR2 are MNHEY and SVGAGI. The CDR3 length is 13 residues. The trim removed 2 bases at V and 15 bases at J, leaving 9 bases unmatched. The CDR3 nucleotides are TGTGCCAGCAGTTACGGAACGGGACAGGACGCGTTCTTC. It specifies CASSYGTGQDAFF.

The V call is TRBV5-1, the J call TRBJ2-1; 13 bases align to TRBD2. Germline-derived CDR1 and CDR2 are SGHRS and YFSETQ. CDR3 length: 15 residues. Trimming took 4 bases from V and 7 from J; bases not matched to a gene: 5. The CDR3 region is CASSTGTSGINEQFF. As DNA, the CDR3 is TGCGCCAGCAGCACCGGGACTAGCGGGATTAATGAGCAGTTCTTC.

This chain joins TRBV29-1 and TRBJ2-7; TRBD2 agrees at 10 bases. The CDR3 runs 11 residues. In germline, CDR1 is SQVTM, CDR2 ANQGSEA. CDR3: CSALAGEEQYF. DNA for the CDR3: TGCAGTGCCCTAGCGGGAGAAGAGCAGTACTTC.

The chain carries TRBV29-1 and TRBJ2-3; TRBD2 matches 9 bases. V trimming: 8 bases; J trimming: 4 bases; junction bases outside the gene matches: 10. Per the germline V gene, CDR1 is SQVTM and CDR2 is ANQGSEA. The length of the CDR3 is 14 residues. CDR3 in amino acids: CSLRSGRYPDTQYF. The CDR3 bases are TGCAGCCTTCGGAGCGGGAGGTACCCAGATACGCAGTATTTT.

In nucleotides, the CDR3 is TGCGCCAGCACTCCCCCCGGGGCGGGAGGGCCCATTGAGCAGTTCTTC. Amino acid sequence: CASTPPGAGGPIEQFF. The chain carries TRBV5-1 and TRBJ2-1; TRBD2 aligns across 9 bases. The CDR3 is made up of 16 amino acids. Per the germline V gene, CDR1 is SGHRS and CDR2 is YFSETQ. Trimming removed 6 bases from V and 9 bases from J; junction bases left unmatched: 16.

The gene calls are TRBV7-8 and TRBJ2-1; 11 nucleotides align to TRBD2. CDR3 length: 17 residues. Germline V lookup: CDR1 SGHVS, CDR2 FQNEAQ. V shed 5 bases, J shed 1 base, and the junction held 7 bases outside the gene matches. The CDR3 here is CASSPRLAGFSYNEQFF. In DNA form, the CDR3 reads TGTGCCAGCAGCCCCCGACTAGCGGGATTTTCCTACAATGAGCAGTTCTTC.

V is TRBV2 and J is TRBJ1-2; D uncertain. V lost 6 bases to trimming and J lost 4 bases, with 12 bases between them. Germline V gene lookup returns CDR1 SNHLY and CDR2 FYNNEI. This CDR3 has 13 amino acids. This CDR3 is CASSVGGSYGYTF. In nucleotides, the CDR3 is TGTGCCAGCAGCGTGGGAGGCTCCTATGGCTACACCTTC.

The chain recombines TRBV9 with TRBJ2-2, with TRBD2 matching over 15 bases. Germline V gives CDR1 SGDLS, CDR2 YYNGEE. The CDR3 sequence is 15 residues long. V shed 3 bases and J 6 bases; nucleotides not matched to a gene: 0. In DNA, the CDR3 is TGTGCCAGCAGCGGGACTAGCGGGAGGGCCGGGGAGCTGTTTTTT. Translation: CASSGTSGRAGELFF.

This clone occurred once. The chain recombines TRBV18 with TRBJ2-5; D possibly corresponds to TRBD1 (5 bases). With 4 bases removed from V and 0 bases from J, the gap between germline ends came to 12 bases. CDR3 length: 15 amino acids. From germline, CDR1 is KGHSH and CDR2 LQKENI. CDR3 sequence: CASSRGAPYQETQYF. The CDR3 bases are TGTGCCAGCTCACGTGGGGCCCCGTACCAAGAGACCCAGTACTTC.

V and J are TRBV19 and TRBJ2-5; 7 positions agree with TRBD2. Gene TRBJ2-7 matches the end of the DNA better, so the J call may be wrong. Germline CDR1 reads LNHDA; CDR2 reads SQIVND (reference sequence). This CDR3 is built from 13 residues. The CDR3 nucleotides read TGTGCCAGTAGTCATGGGGGAGGGAACGAGCAGTACTTC. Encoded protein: CASSHGGGNEQYF.

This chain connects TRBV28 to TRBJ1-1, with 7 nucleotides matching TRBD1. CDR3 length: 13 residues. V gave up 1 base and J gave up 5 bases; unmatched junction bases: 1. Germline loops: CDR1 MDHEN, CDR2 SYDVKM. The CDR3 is CASSLYRGTEAFF. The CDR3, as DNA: TGTGCCAGCAGTTTATACAGGGGTACTGAAGCTTTCTTT.

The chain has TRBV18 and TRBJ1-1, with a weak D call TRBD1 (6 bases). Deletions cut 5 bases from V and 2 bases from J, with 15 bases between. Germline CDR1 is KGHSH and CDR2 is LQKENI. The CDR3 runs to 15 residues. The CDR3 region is CASSGAGEGNTEAFF. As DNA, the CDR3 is TGTGCCAGCTCAGGGGCAGGGGAAGGAAACACTGAAGCTTTCTTT.

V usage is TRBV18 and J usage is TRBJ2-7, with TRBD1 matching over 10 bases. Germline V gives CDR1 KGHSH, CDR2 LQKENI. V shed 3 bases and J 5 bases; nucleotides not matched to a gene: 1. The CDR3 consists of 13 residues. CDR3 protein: CASSPGQGDEQYV. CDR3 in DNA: TGTGCCAGCTCACCCGGACAGGGGGACGAGCAGTACGTC.

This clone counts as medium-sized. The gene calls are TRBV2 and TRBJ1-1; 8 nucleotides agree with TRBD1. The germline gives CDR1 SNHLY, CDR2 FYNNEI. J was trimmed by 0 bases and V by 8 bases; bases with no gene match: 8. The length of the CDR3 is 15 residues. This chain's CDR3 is CASLSPQGVNTEAFF. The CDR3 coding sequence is TGTGCCAGCCTAAGCCCACAGGGGGTGAACACTGAAGCTTTCTTT.

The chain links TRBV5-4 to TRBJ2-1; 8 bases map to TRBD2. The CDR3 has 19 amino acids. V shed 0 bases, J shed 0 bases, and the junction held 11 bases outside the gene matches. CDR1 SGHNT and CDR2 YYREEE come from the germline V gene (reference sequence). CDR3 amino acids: CASSLAGRLAGLSYNEQFF. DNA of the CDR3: TGTGCCAGCAGCTTGGCAGGGAGGCTAGCGGGCCTCTCCTACAATGAGCAGTTCTTC.

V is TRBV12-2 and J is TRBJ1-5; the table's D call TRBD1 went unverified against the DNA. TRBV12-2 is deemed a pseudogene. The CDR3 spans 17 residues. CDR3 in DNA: TGTGCAAGTCGCTTAGCGGACGGGACAGGGGGCGATCAGCCCCAGCATTTT. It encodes CASRLADGTGGDQPQHF.

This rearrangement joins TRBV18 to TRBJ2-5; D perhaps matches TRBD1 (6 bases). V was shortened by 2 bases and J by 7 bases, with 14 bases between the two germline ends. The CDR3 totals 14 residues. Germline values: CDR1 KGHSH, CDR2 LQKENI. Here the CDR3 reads CASSPSDRAGTQYF. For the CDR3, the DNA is TGTGCCAGCTCACCATCGGACAGAGCAGGGACCCAGTACTTC.

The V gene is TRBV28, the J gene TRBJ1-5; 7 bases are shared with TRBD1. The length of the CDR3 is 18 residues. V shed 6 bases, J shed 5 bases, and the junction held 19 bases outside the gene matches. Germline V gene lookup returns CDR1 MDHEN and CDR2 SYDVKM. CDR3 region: CASRLTGNRISRDQPQHF. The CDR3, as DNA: TGTGCCAGCAGGCTGACAGGGAATAGAATTAGCAGGGATCAGCCCCAGCATTTT.